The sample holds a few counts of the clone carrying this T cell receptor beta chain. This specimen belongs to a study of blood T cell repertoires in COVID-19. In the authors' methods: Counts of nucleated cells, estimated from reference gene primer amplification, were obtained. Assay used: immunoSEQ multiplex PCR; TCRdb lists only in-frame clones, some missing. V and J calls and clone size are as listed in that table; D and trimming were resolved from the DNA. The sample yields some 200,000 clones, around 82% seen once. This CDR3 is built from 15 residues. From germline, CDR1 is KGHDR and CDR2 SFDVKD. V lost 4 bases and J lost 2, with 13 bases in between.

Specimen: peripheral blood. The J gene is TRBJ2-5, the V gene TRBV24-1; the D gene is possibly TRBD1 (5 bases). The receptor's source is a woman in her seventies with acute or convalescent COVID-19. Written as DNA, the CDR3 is TGTGCCACCAGTGACACCCTAGGGGATCAAGAGACCCAGTACTTC. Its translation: CATSDTLGDQETQYF.